This T cell receptor (beta chain) was observed in a study of patients and donors after allogeneic stem cell transplantation. MiXCR, applied by TCRdb to the RT-PCR reads, yields one record per CDR3 protein. The sample has 150,000 to 200,000 distinct CDR3 sequences, 24% seen once. This clonotype was detected a few times. Germline V lookup: CDR1 SGHNT, CDR2 YENEEA. V was cut by 4 bases and J by 5 bases, with 18 bases left in between. The CDR3 runs 16 residues. The chain carries TRBV11-3 and TRBJ2-1, with D possibly called TRBD1 or TRBD2 (5 bases each). The clonotype comes from a human donor who was either an allogeneic HSCT recipient or a stem cell or donor lymphocyte infusion donor (not recorded which). It is not recorded whose cells these are; they may come from a transplant donor. The specimen was blood, either unsorted or a sorted T cell fraction (not recorded which). The CDR3 here is CASSSLFERGDNEQFF. The CDR3, as DNA: TGTGCCAGCAGCTCCTTATTCGAGCGAGGGGACAATGAGCAGTTCTTC. Combining the CDR3 with reference TRBV11-3 and TRBJ2-1 gives the whole variable domain EAGVVQSPRYKIIEKKQPVAFWCNPISGHNTLYWYLQNLGQGPELLIRYENEEAVDDSQLPKDRFSAERLKGVDSTLKIQPAELGDSAVYLCASSSLFERGDNEQFFGPGTRLTVL.